These 13 T cell receptor beta chains originate from one sample sequenced in a study of blood T cell repertoires in COVID-19. Using immunoSEQ multiplex PCR, the repertoire was profiled, and TCRdb retains in-frame clones only, with some absent. The sample contains roughly 460,000 clones, roughly 90% of which appear only once. The sample taken for sequencing was peripheral blood. The source is a man aged 18-30 years with COVID-19, enrolled during active disease.

The rearrangement links TRBV6-1 to TRBJ2-3, with TRBD2 identical over 10 bases. Losses at the gene ends were 4 bases for V and 4 bases for J; bases not matched to a gene: 8. Germline V gives CDR1 MNHNS, CDR2 SASEGT. This CDR3 spans 16 amino acids. The DNA of the CDR3 is TGTGCCAGCAGTGGCCCCAGCGGGGGGGTTGCAGATACGCAGTATTTT. The encoded protein is CASSGPSGGVADTQYF.

The chain joins TRBV24-1 to TRBJ2-1, with 8 bases identical to TRBD2. Germline trimming cut 2 bases from V and 1 base from J; bases unmatched to any gene: 3. The CDR3 spans 16 residues. Germline V gene sequence: CDR1 KGHDR, CDR2 SFDVKD. The CDR3 nucleotides read TGTGCCACCAGTGATTCCCGCGGGGGGTCCTACAATGAGCAGTTCTTC. Translating gives CATSDSRGGSYNEQFF.

The V call is TRBV19, the J call TRBJ1-2; D is possibly TRBD1 (6 bases). The V gene lost 10 bases and the J gene lost 5 bases, with 14 bases spanning the gap. This CDR3 comprises 12 residues. The germline CDR1 and CDR2 sequences are LNHDA and SQIVND (reference sequence). CDR3 amino acids: CATGGGEYGYTF. CDR3 DNA: TGTGCCACGGGGGGGGGCGAATATGGCTACACCTTC.

CDR3 amino acids: CASSYSDRQYEQYF. DNA of the CDR3: TGTGCCAGCAGTTACTCGGACAGGCAATACGAGCAGTACTTC. The V gene is TRBV6-5, the J gene TRBJ2-7, with TRBD1 matching 7 bases. The germline V gene encodes CDR1 MNHEY and CDR2 SVGAGI. The trim removed 0 bases at V and 4 bases at J, leaving 3 bases unmatched. The CDR3 covers 14 residues.

This rearrangement joins TRBV5-1 to TRBJ2-5; TRBD2 aligns across 11 bases. V was pared by 0 bases and J by 5 bases, with 6 bases of the junction left unmatched. This CDR3 is built from 16 residues. CDR1 is SGHRS and CDR2 is YFSETQ in the germline V gene. CDR3 in DNA: TGCGCCAGCAGCTTGGTACTAGCGGGAGATCGGGAGACCCAGTACTTC. It is translated as CASSLVLAGDRETQYF.

About this clone itself: The sample carries other DNA sequences with the same CDR3. V usage is TRBV5-1 and J usage is TRBJ2-1; 13 nucleotides match TRBD2. CDR1 SGHRS and CDR2 YFSETQ come from the germline V gene. After removal of 2 bases from V and 2 bases from J, the junction contained 1 base not matched to a gene. CDR3 length: 16 residues. The CDR3 DNA follows: TGCGCCAGCAGCTTAACTAGCGGGGGGGCCTACAATGAGCAGTTCTTC. It specifies CASSLTSGGAYNEQFF. Full variable domain (remainder filled in from reference TRBV5-1 and TRBJ2-1): KAGVTQTPRYLIKTRGQQVTLSCSPISGHRSVSWYQQTPGQGLQFLFEYFSETQRNKGNFPGRFSGRQFSNSRSEMNVSTLELGDSALYLCASSLTSGGAYNEQFFGPGTRLTVL.

As concerns this clone: The sample carries other DNA sequences with the same CDR3. The chain employs TRBV24-1 and TRBJ2-3, with D maybe TRBD1 (6 bases). Germline V lookup: CDR1 KGHDR, CDR2 SFDVKD. The CDR3 is 13 amino acids. V was clipped by 7 bases and J by 1 base, with 8 bases between them. CDR3: CATSPGGTDTQYF. CDR3 nucleotide sequence: TGTGCCACCAGCCCAGGGGGCACAGATACGCAGTATTTT.

The J gene is TRBJ1-5, the V gene TRBV19; unclear D gene. This CDR3 spans 12 amino acids. The germline CDR1 and CDR2 sequences are LNHDA and SQIVND (reference sequence). V lost 10 bases to trimming and J lost 2 bases, with 9 bases between them. The CDR3 sequence: CATREGNQPQHF. CDR3 nucleotides: TGTGCCACCCGTGAGGGCAATCAGCCCCAGCATTTT.

The rearrangement uses TRBV12-3 or TRBV12-4 and TRBJ2-3, with no clear D. V shed 2 bases and J shed 4 bases, with 4 bases lying between them. This CDR3 comprises 12 residues. The CDR3 DNA sequence: TGTGCCAGCAGTTTAAAGCCAGATACGCAGTATTTT. Translation gives CASSLKPDTQYF.

J is TRBJ2-7 and V is TRBV2; maybe TRBD1 (6 bases). V dropped 2 bases and J dropped 10 bases, with 9 bases sitting between them. From germline, CDR1 is SNHLY and CDR2 FYNNEI. This CDR3 region has 11 residues. The CDR3 DNA reads TGTGCCAGCAGTGAAATGGACAGACAGTACTTC. It translates to CASSEMDRQYF. The entire variable domain, with the rest obtained from reference TRBV2 and TRBJ2-7, is as follows: EPEVTQTPSHQVTQMGQEVILRCVPISNHLYFYWYRQILGQKVEFLVSFYNNEISEKSEIFDDQFSVERPDGSNFTLKIRSTKLEDSAMYFCASSEMDRQYFGPGTRLTVT.

This chain uses TRBV6-5 with TRBJ2-7; TRBD1 is a possible D gene (6 bases). V lost 4 bases and J 3 bases, leaving 7 bases between the germline ends. Looked up from germline, CDR1 is MNHEY and CDR2 is SVGAGI. This CDR3 spans 12 amino acids. CDR3 sequence reads: CASSSDSYEQYF. CDR3 sequence (DNA): TGTGCCAGCAGTTCGGACAGCTACGAGCAGTACTTC.

The CDR3 DNA is TGCGCCAGCACTAGCGGGATCACAGATACGCAGTATTTT. It translates to CASTSGITDTQYF. The chain combines TRBV10-2 with TRBJ2-3; 9 nucleotides align to TRBD2. Germline assignment: CDR1 WSHSY and CDR2 SAAADI. The trim removed 7 bases at V and 2 bases at J, leaving 1 base unmatched. The CDR3 loop spans 13 amino acids.

The gene calls are TRBV19 and TRBJ2-1; 7 nucleotides match TRBD1. The J segment lost 4 bases and the V segment lost 3 bases, leaving 9 bases of the junction unmatched. The CDR3 has 16 amino acids. The germline V gene encodes CDR1 LNHDA and CDR2 SQIVND (reference sequence). In DNA, the CDR3 is TGTGCCAGTAGTATGGACGTCGGGACAGCTTACAATGAGCAGTTCTTC. It translates to CASSMDVGTAYNEQFF.